This TCR beta chain was documented in a study of T cell changes during pregnancy in multiple sclerosis. Assay used: immunoSEQ multiplex PCR; TCRdb lists only in-frame clones, some missing. The table lists tens of thousands of clones, approximately 90% of them singletons. Germline CDR1 is LNHDA and CDR2 is SQIVND (reference sequence). Trimming removed 4 bases from V and 5 bases from J; junction bases left unmatched: 6. The CDR3 is 14 residues long. This clone appeared once. The starting material was peripheral blood, obtained after pregnancy. This TCR derives from a female donor with multiple sclerosis, enrolled in a pregnancy study. The chain has TRBV19 and TRBJ2-7; 9 nucleotides match TRBD2. CDR3 amino acids: CASSTAGGVNEQYF. In nucleotides, the CDR3 is TGTGCCAGTAGTACAGCGGGGGGAGTGAACGAGCAGTACTTC.